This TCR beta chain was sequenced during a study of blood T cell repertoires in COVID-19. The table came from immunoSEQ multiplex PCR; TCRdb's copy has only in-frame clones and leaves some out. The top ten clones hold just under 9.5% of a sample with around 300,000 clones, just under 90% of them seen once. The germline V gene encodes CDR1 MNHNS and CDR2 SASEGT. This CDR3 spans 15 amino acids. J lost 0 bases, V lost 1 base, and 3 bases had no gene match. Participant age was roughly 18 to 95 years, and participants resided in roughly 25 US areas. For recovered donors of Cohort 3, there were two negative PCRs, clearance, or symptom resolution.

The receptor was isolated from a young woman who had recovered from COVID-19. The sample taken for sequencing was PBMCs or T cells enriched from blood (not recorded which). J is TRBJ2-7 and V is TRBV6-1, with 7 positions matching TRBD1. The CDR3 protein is CASSEEQGSSYEQYF. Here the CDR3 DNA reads TGTGCCAGCAGTGAAGAACAGGGGAGCTCCTACGAGCAGTACTTC.